This T cell receptor beta chain is from a study of blood T cells in healthy people across ages. This clonotype has at least ten counts. A second 7 to 11 cycle PCR used barcoded and J-beta primers. Each CDR3 protein is one row after TCRdb ran MiXCR on the 5' RACE reads. The repertoire includes hundreds of thousands of distinct CDR3 sequences, under 35% of them detected once, and 17% sits in the top ten. The J segment lost 4 bases and the V segment lost 2 bases, leaving 6 bases of the junction unmatched. Germline V gene lookup returns CDR1 SGHTA and CDR2 FQGNSA. The CDR3 sequence is 15 residues long. The individuals who served as donors were healthy Caucasians living in Russia, aged about 6 to 100. Drawing of peripheral blood yielded about 10 milliliters from each donor.

The receptor's source is a woman aged 80 or over in good health. Sequenced sample: blood. V usage is TRBV7-2 and J usage is TRBJ1-2; 8 nucleotides match TRBD1. CDR3 bases: TGTGCCAGCAGCTTAAGAGGACAGGGAGTCTATGGCTACACCTTC. Amino acids: CASSLRGQGVYGYTF.